The rows below give T cell receptor beta chains drawn from one sample of a study of T cell responses to AZD1222 COVID-19 vaccine. The assay was immunoSEQ multiplex PCR, and TCRdb's table has in-frame clones only and misses some. The sample shows about 150,000 clones, 87% of them seen only once. Sequenced here: peripheral blood, sampled 28 days after the second AZD1222 dose. The receptors here all came from an adult who received the AZD1222 COVID-19 vaccine. Each CDR3 is given with its conserved first and last residue. A D gene is named only where the DNA matches it firmly. Clone size, where shown, is once, few, many, or a class for clones that have expanded.

j_call,clone_size,d_call,v_call,cdr3_aa,cdr3_nt
TRBJ2-7,NA,TRBD1,TRBV29-1,CSVFAGTGIYEQYF,TGCAGCGTTTTCGCCGGGACAGGCATCTACGAGCAGTACTTC
TRBJ2-3,NA,NA,TRBV19,CASSTSSRPPTDTQYF,TGTGCCAGTAGTACTTCTAGCAGACCCCCCACAGATACGCAGTATTTT
TRBJ2-1,NA,TRBD1,TRBV6-2/TRBV6-3,CASSLPTGYNEQFF,TGTGCCAGCAGTTTGCCGACAGGGTACAATGAGCAGTTCTTC
TRBJ1-4,NA,NA,TRBV7-9,CASSLGVSGKLFF,TGTGCCAGCAGCTTAGGTGTTAGTGGAAAACTGTTTTTT
TRBJ2-7,once,NA,TRBV25-1,CAGHRQDSYEQYF,TGTGCCGGACATCGACAGGATTCCTACGAGCAGTACTTC
TRBJ2-1,NA,TRBD2,TRBV24-1,CATSITSGINEQFF,TGTGCCACCAGTATCACTAGCGGGATCAATGAGCAGTTCTTC
TRBJ2-1,NA,NA,TRBV5-4,CASSLAETRTSNEQFF,TGTGCCAGCAGCTTGGCCGAAACCAGGACCTCTAATGAGCAGTTCTTC
TRBJ2-7,few,NA,TRBV27,CATRLVVSHEQYF,TGTGCCACCAGACTAGTAGTTTCCCACGAGCAGTACTTC
TRBJ2-2,NA,NA,TRBV4-3,CASSQDEGWGTGELFF,TGCGCCAGCAGCCAAGATGAGGGTTGGGGCACCGGGGAGCTGTTTTTT
TRBJ2-2,NA,TRBD2,TRBV6-2/TRBV6-3,CASSRAGAPNTGELFF,TGTGCCAGCAGTCGAGCGGGAGCGCCGAACACCGGGGAGCTGTTTTTT
TRBJ2-7,NA,NA,TRBV4-1,CASSRTVNSYEQYF,TGCGCCAGCAGCCGGACGGTCAACTCCTACGAGCAGTACTTC
TRBJ2-6,NA,TRBD1,TRBV6-1,CASSEVPTGGSGANVLTF,TGTGCCAGCAGTGAAGTCCCCACAGGGGGCTCTGGGGCCAACGTCCTGACTTTC
TRBJ1-5,NA,NA,TRBV6-5,CASSYSRTDNQPQHF,TGTGCCAGCAGTTACTCGAGGACGGACAATCAGCCCCAGCATTTT
TRBJ1-4,NA,NA,TRBV18,CASSLQARKEKLFF,TGTGCCAGCTCACTTCAGGCTCGCAAGGAAAAACTGTTTTTT
TRBJ1-1,NA,TRBD1,TRBV18,CASSPLGTGGWSTEAFF,TGTGCCAGCTCACCACTAGGGACAGGGGGTTGGAGCACTGAAGCTTTCTTT
TRBJ1-3,NA,NA,TRBV18,CASSSGTGNTIYF,TGTGCCAGCTCCTCCGGGACAGGAAACACCATATATTTT
TRBJ2-6,NA,TRBD1,TRBV7-8,CASSPRDRGFTGANVLTF,TGTGCCAGCAGCCCACGGGACAGGGGATTCACTGGGGCCAACGTCCTGACTTTC
TRBJ2-5,NA,NA,TRBV7-2,CASSLLGRETQYF,TGTGCCAGCAGCTTGTTAGGTCGGGAGACCCAGTACTTC
TRBJ2-1,NA,TRBD2,TRBV28,CASRPGGAGEQFF,TGTGCCAGCCGCCCCGGGGGGGCCGGGGAGCAGTTCTTC
TRBJ2-1,NA,NA,TRBV7-9,CASSSSPPSEGNEQFF,TGTGCCAGCAGCTCTAGTCCCCCGAGCGAAGGCAATGAGCAGTTCTTC
TRBJ2-7,NA,NA,TRBV7-2,CASSSTAYEQYF,TGTGCCAGCAGCTCAACAGCGTACGAGCAGTACTTC
TRBJ1-5,NA,NA,TRBV7-8,CASSLAPVRPQHF,TGTGCCAGCAGCTTAGCCCCAGTCCGGCCCCAGCATTTT